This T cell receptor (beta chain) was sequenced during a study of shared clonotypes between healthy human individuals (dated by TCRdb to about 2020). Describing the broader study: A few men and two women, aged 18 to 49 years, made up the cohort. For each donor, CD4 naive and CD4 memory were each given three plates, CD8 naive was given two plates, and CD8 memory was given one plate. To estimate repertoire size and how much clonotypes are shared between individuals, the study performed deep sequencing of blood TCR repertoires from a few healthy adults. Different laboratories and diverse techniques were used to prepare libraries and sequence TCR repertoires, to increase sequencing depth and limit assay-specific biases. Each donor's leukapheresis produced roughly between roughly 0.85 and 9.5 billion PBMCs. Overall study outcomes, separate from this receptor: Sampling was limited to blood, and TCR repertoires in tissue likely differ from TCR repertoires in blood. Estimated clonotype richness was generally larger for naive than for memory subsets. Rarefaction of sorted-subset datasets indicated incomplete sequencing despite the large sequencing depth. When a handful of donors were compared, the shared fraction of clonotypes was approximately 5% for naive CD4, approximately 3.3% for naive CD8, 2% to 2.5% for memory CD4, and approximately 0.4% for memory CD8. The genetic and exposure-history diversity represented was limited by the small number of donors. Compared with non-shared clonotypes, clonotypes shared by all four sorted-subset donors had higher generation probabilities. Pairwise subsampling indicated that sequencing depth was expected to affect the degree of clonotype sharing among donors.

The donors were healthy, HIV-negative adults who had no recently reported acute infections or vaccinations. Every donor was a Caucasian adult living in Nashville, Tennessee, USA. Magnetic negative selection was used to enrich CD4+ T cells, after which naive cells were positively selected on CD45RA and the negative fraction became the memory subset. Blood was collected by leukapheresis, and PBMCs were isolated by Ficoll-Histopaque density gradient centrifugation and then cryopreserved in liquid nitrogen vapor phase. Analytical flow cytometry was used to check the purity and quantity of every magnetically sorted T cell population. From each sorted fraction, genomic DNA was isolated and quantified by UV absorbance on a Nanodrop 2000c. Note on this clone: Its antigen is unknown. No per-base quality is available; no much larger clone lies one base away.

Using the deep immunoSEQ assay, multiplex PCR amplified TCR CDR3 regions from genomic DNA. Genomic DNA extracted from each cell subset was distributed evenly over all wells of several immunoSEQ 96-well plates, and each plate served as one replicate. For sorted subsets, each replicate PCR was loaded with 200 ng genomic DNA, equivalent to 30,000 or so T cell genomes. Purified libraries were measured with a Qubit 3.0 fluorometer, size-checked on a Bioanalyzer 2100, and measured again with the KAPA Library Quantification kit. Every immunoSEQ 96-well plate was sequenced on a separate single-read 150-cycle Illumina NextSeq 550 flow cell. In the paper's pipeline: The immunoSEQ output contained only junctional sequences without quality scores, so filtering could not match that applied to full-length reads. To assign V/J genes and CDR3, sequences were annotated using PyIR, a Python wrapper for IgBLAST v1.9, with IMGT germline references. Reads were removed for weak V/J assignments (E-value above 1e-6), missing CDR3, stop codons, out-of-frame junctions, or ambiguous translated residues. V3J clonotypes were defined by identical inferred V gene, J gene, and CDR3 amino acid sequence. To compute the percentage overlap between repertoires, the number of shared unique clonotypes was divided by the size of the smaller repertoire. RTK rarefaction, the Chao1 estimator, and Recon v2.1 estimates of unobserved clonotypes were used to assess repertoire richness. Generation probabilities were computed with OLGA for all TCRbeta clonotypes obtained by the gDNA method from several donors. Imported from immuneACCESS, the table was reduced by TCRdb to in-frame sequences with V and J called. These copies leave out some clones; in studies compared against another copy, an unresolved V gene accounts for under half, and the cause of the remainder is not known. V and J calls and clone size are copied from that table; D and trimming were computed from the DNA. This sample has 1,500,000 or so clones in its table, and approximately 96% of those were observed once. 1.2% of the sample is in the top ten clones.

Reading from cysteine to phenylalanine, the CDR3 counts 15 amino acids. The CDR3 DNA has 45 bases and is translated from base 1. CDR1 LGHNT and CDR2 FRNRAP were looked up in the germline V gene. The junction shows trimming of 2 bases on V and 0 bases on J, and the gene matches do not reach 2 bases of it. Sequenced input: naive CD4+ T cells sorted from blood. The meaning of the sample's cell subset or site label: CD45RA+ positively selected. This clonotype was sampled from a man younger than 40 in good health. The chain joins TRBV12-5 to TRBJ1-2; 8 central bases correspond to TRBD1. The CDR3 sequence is CASGLRTGTNYGYTF. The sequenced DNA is TGTGCTAGTGGTTTGCGGACAGGGACTAACTATGGCTACACCTTC.